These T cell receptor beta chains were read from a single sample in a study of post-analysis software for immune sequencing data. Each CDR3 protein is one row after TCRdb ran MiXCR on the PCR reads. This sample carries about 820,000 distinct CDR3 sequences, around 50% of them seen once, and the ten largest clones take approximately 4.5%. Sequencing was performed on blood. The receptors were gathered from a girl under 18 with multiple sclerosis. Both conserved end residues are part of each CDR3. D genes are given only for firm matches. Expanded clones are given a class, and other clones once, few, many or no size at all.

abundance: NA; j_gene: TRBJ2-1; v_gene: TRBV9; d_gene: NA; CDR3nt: TGTGCCAGCAGCGTAGCCCCCCCGGGGGGCCACAGCTCCTACAATGTGCAGTTCTTC; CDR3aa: CASSVAPPGGHSSYNVQFF
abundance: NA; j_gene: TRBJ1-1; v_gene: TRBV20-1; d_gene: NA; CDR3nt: TGCAGTGTAACCGGGGACCCATACCGTGAAGCTTTCTTT; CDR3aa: CSVTGDPYREAFF
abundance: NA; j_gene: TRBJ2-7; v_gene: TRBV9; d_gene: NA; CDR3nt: TGTGCCAGCAGCCTAAACCGACAGGCACGGGACGAGCAGTACTTC; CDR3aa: CASSLNRQARDEQYF
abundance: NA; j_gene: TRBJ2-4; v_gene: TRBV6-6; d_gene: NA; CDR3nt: TGTGCCAGCAGTGAGCGGCCTGATAACATTCAGTACTTC; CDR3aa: CASSERPDNIQYF
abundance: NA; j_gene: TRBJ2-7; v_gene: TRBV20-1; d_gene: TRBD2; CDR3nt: TGCAGTGCTAGCCCTAGCGGGAGGGGGAGCTCCTACGAGCAGTACTTC; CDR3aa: CSASPSGRGSSYEQYF
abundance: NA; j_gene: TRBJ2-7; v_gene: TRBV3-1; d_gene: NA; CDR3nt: TGTGCCAGCAGCCAAGAAACCCGTGGAGGAGGTCCCGAGCAGTACTTC; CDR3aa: CASSQETRGGGPEQYF
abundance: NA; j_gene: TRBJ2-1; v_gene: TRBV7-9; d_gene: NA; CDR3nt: TGTGCCACAATACAGCGGAGCGCCGATGAGCAGTTCTTC; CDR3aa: CATIQRSADEQFF
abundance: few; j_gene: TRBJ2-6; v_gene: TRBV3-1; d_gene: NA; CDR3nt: TGTGCCAGCAAGCCGGGATCTGGGGCCAACGTCCTGACTTTC; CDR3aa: CASKPGSGANVLTF
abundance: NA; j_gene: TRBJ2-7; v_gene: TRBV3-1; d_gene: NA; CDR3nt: TGTGCCAGCTCCCAAGATCCGGGGGGCTCGGACGAGCAGTACTTC; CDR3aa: CASSQDPGGSDEQYF
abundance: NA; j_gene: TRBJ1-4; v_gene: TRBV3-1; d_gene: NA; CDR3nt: TGTGCCAGCAGCCCGGGTCGAGAGTCAACTAATGAAAAACTGTTTTTT; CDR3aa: CASSPGRESTNEKLFF
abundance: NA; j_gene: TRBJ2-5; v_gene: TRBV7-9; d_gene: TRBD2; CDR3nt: TGTGCCAGCAGCTTAGAAAGACCCAGCGGGAGGTACCAAGAGACCCAGTACTTC; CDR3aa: CASSLERPSGRYQETQYF
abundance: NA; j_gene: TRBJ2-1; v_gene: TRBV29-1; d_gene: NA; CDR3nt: TGCAGCGTCGTGTTAACGTCCTACAATGAGCAGTTCTTC; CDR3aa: CSVVLTSYNEQFF
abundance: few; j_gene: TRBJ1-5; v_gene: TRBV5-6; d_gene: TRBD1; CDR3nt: TGTGCCAGCAGCCTCACAGGGGCAACGGGGCAGCCCCAGCATTTT; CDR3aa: CASSLTGATGQPQHF
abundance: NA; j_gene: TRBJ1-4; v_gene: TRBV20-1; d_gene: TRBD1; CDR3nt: TGCAGTGCTGGGACAGGGATGGGGGAAAAACTGTTTTTT; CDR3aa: CSAGTGMGEKLFF
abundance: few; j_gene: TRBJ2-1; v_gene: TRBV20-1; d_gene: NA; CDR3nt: TGCAGTGCTAGAGATATAAATGAGCAGTTCTTC; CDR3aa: CSARDINEQFF
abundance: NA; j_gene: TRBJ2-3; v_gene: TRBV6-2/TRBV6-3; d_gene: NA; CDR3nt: TGTGCCAGCAGTTACTCCTCCCGCGATACCTCAGATACGCAGTATTTT; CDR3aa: CASSYSSRDTSDTQYF
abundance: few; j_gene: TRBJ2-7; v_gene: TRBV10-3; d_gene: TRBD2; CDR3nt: TGTGCCATCATGGCTAGCGGGACATCCTACGAGCAGTACTTC; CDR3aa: CAIMASGTSYEQYF
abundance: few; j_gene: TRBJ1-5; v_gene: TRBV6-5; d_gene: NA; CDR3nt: TGTGCCAGCAGCCTCGGACAGACGGGTCAGCCCCAGCATTTT; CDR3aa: CASSLGQTGQPQHF
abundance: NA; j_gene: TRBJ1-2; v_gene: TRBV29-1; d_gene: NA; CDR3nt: TGCAGCGATAGGACAGCCTATGGCTACACCTTC; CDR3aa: CSDRTAYGYTF
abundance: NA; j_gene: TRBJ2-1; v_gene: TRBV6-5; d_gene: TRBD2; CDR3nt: TGTGCCAGCAGAATCACTAGCGGGAGTATCAATGAGCAGTTCTTC; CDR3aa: CASRITSGSINEQFF
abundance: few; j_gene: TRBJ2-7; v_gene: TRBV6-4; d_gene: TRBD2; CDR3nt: TGTGCCAGCAGATCCCTAGCGGGGGGGCCGGGAGAGCAGTACTTC; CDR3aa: CASRSLAGGPGEQYF
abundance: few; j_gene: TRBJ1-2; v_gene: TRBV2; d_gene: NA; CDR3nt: TGTGCCAGCAGTGAACAGCGCTCTAACTATGGCTACACCTTC; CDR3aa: CASSEQRSNYGYTF
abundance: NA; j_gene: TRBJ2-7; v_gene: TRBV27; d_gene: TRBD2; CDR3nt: TGTGCCAGCAGTTTACAGCGGGGGCCCTACGAGCAGTACTTC; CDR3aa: CASSLQRGPYEQYF